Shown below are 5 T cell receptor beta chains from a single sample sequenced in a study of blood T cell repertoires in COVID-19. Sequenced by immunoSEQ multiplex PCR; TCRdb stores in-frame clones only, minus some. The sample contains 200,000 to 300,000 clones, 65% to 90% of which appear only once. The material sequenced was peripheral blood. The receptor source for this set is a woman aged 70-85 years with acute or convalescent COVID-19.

The CDR3 DNA is TGTGCCAGCAGCTTAGGCGGGGGCAGGGCGTACGAGCAGTACTTC. Its protein is CASSLGGGRAYEQYF. The chain couples TRBV7-2 to TRBJ2-7; tentative D call: TRBD2 (7 bases). Germline-derived CDR1 and CDR2 are SGHTA and FQGNSA. Trimming stripped 1 base from V and 4 bases from J, with 14 bases between. This CDR3 is 15 amino acids long.

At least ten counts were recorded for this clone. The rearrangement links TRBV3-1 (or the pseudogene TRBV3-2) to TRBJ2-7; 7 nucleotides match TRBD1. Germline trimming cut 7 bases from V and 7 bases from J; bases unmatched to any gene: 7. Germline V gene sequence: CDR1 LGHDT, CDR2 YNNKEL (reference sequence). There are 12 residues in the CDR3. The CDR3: CASKNRGPEQYF. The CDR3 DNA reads TGTGCCAGCAAGAACAGGGGCCCAGAGCAGTACTTC.

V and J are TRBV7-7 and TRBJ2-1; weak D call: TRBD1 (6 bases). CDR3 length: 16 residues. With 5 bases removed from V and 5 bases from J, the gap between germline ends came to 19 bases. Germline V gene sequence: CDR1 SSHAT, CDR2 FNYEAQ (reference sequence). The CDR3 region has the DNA TGTGCCAGCAGCCCCGCCCACGGGACAACTCACAATGAGCAGTTCTTC. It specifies CASSPAHGTTHNEQFF.

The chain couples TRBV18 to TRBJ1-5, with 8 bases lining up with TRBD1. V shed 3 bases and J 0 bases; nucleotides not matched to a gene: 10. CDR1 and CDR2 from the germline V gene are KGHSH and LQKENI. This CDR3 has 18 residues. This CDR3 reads CASSPRTGMGYSNQPQHF. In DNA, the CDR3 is TGTGCCAGCTCACCCCGGACAGGGATGGGGTATAGCAATCAGCCCCAGCATTTT.

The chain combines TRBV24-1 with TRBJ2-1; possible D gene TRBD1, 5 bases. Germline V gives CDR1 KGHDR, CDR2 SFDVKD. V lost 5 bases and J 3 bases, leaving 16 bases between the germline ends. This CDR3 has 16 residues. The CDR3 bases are TGTGCCACCAGTGCCCCACCCCCCGACAGCTACAATGAGCAGTTCTTC. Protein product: CATSAPPPDSYNEQFF.